This entry lists 24 T cell receptor beta chains sequenced from one sample in a study of regulatory T cells in long-lasting Graves disease. Combining iRepertoire HTBI primers with Arm-PCR of CDR3 regions, the authors built TCR beta libraries. MiXCR, run by TCRdb on the multiplex PCR reads, gives a single entry per CDR3 protein. Seen here are 510,000 or so distinct CDR3 sequences, about 12% observed once, and the top ten hold roughly 8.2%. Stated time point: newly diagnosed GD, antithyroid drugs for less than 3 months. The TCR library was prepared using RNA isolated from PBMCs. This sample was also put to use in a study of T cells in Graves' hyperthyroidism and ophthalmopathy.

The sequencing here drew on peripheral blood mononuclear cells (PBMCs), taken at new diagnosis, from a patient treated with antithyroid drugs. The receptor set was obtained from a woman aged 25 to 39 with Graves disease.

Turning to this clonotype: A much larger clone differs from this one at a single base, so this may be a read error. The chain couples TRBV28 to TRBJ2-1, with D possibly TRBD2 on 6 matching bases. Germline-derived CDR1 and CDR2 are MDHEN and SYDVKM. This CDR3 has 14 residues. V dropped 5 bases and J dropped 2 bases, with 10 bases sitting between them. The CDR3 spells CASSSGPTYNEQFF. CDR3 nucleotides: TGTGCCAGCAGTAGCGGGCCCACCTACAATGAGCAGTTCTTC.

Note on this clonotype: The junction does not match germline at one end; this may be a read error. The J gene is TRBJ2-3, the V gene TRBV18; TRBD1 aligns across 12 bases. The length of the CDR3 is 15 residues. Germline CDR1 KGHSH, CDR2 LQKENI. CDR3 coding DNA: TGTGTCAGCTCACAGGGACAGGGGGCCACAGATACGCAGTATTTT. Translating gives CVSSQGQGATDTQYF.

This clonotype has at least ten counts. The chain combines TRBV27 with TRBJ1-4; D uncertain. Trimming shortened V by 3 bases and J by 3 bases, and 8 bases separated the two germline ends. Germline-derived CDR1 and CDR2 are MNHEY and SMNVEV (reference sequence). The CDR3 runs to 14 residues. The CDR3 here is CASSFRAANEKLFF. The CDR3 nucleotides are TGTGCCAGCAGTTTTCGGGCAGCTAATGAAAAACTGTTTTTT. Combining the CDR3 with reference TRBV27 and TRBJ1-4 gives the whole variable domain EAQVTQNPRYLITVTGKKLTVTCSQNMNHEYMSWYRQDPGLGLRQIYYSMNVEVTDKGDVPEGYKVSRKEKRNFPLILESPSPNQTSLYFCASSFRAANEKLFFGSGTQLSVL.

This chain links TRBV18 with TRBJ1-4, with 7 nucleotides matching TRBD1. Trimming removed 4 bases from V and 4 bases from J; junction bases left unmatched: 0. Germline values: CDR1 KGHSH, CDR2 LQKENI. The CDR3 has 13 amino acids. In DNA form, the CDR3 reads TGTGCCAGCTCACGGGACAGTAATGAAAAACTGTTTTTT. This gives the protein CASSRDSNEKLFF.

Concerning this clonotype itself: At one boundary the junction diverges from the germline segment, which might be a read error. The gene calls are TRBV13 and TRBJ2-5; 7 bases are shared with TRBD2. This CDR3 region has 15 residues. CDR1 PRHDT and CDR2 FYEKMQ come from the germline V gene (reference sequence). CDR3: CVSSWRSGGLETQYF. CDR3 bases: TGTGTCAGCAGCTGGCGCTCGGGGGGATTGGAGACCCAGTACTTC.

This clonotype has just a few counts. V gene TRBV5-1 combines with J gene TRBJ1-5; TRBD1 agrees at 7 bases. V was pared by 4 bases and J by 9 bases, with 7 bases of the junction left unmatched. The CDR3 loop spans 13 amino acids. The germline V gene has CDR1 SGHRS and CDR2 YFSETQ. This chain's CDR3 is CASSLDREGPQHF. Written as DNA, the CDR3 is TGCGCCAGCAGCCTCGACAGGGAAGGGCCCCAGCATTTT.

This clonotype was seen only once. This chain links TRBV18 with TRBJ1-1; D gene unclear. Germline CDR1 and CDR2: KGHSH and LQKENI. Trimming shortened V by 2 bases and J by 6 bases, and 19 bases separated the two germline ends. The length of the CDR3 is 16 residues. DNA of the CDR3: TGTGCCAGCTCACCAACCGACAAGACCCCCGGGTCTGAAGCTTTCTTT. Translated: CASSPTDKTPGSEAFF.

The chain carries TRBV20-1 and TRBJ1-2, with 10 bases identical to TRBD1. Trimming cost V 5 bases and J 7 bases; bases outside gene matches: 13. CDR3 length equals 15 residues. CDR1 DFQATT and CDR2 SNEGSKA come from the germline V gene (reference sequence). The CDR3 region has the DNA TGCAGTGCTCGGGGGGGACAGGGGAAAACGGCTGGCTACACCTTC. It is translated as CSARGGQGKTAGYTF.

This clonotype was counted ten times or more. The germline gene is not matched at one end of the junction; a read error may be the cause. In DNA, the CDR3 is TGTGCCAGCAGGGAAGGCTGGTCTGGTGGCTACACCTTC. Translated, it gives CASREGWSGGYTF. V gene TRBV2 combines with J gene TRBJ1-2, with D unclear. The germline CDR1 and CDR2 sequences are SNHLY and FYNNEI. The CDR3 covers 13 residues.

In this sample, this clonotype turned up many times. V and J are TRBV12-3 or TRBV12-4 and TRBJ2-3; possible D gene TRBD2, 5 bases. This CDR3 region has 12 residues. The V gene lost 5 bases and the J gene lost 7 bases, with 10 bases spanning the gap. In DNA, the CDR3 is TGTGCCAGCAGTATACTAGGCTATACGCAGTATTTT. Amino acids: CASSILGYTQYF.

There are a few counts of this clonotype. This rearrangement joins TRBV29-1 to TRBJ1-1, with D possibly TRBD1 on 5 matching bases. The length of the CDR3 is 12 residues. V lost 4 bases to trimming and J lost 4 bases, with 10 bases between them. Germline V CDR1 and CDR2: SQVTM, ANQGSEA. CDR3 sequence (DNA): TGCAGCGTTGTAGGGGTTGCCACTGAAGCTTTCTTT. Its protein product is CSVVGVATEAFF. The full variable domain, in which reference TRBV29-1 and TRBJ1-1 provide the parts outside the CDR3, is SAVISQKPSRDICQRGTSLTIQCQVDSQVTMMFWYRQQPGQSLTLIATANQGSEATYESGFVIDKFPISRPNLTFSTLTVSNMSPEDSSIYLCSVVGVATEAFFGQGTRLTVV.

V and J are TRBV11-2 and TRBJ2-5; D assignment may be TRBD1 or TRBD2 (5 bases each). Deletions cut 4 bases from V and 4 bases from J, with 19 bases between. The germline CDR1 and CDR2 sequences are SGHAT and FQNNGV. The CDR3 totals 16 residues. The CDR3 here is CASSSLTGTPLETQYF. For the CDR3, the DNA is TGTGCCAGCAGCTCTTTAACCGGGACCCCTCTAGAGACCCAGTACTTC.

This clonotype was seen ten or more times. The chain links TRBV12-3 or TRBV12-4 to TRBJ1-3; the D is unclear. V lost 7 bases and J lost 0, with 16 bases in between. The CDR3 has 16 amino acids. The CDR3 nucleotides are TGTGCCAGCAAGAACACCGGCGTCACCTCTGGAAACACCATATATTTT. This codes for CASKNTGVTSGNTIYF.

The sample holds many counts of this clonotype. This chain joins TRBV2 and TRBJ1-2, with 7 bases matching TRBD1. Germline CDR1 is SNHLY and CDR2 is FYNNEI. V dropped 6 bases and J dropped 0; count of bases not matched to a gene: 7. The CDR3 consists of 15 residues. The CDR3 DNA reads as TGTGCCAGCAGGACGGGACAGAATGCTAACTATGGCTACACCTTC. Protein product: CASRTGQNANYGYTF.

This clonotype was recorded many times. The J gene is TRBJ1-2, the V gene TRBV6-1; D perhaps matches TRBD1 (5 bases). CDR1 and CDR2 from the germline V gene are MNHNS and SASEGT. This CDR3 has 17 amino acids. Trimming shortened V by 7 bases and J by 3 bases, and 24 bases separated the two germline ends. CDR3 loop: CASTPWAGTRPDYGYTF. The CDR3 nucleotides read TGTGCCAGCACCCCTTGGGCAGGGACCCGACCCGACTATGGCTACACCTTC.

This clonotype was picked up many times. This sequence joins TRBV29-1 and TRBJ2-5; D perhaps matches TRBD2 (5 bases). The CDR3 loop spans 13 amino acids. Germline V lookup: CDR1 SQVTM, CDR2 ANQGSEA. Trimming took 5 bases from V and 0 from J, leaving 10 bases between them. The CDR3 reads CSVRGRHQETQYF. The CDR3 nucleotides are TGCAGCGTTCGAGGGAGACACCAAGAGACCCAGTACTTC.

This clonotype was detected a few times. This chain joins TRBV29-1 and TRBJ1-6; 9 bases line up with TRBD1. The trim removed 6 bases at V and 9 bases at J, leaving 6 bases unmatched. This CDR3 is built from 13 residues. Germline CDR1 is SQVTM and CDR2 is ANQGSEA. The CDR3 loop is CSVRTGAGSPLHF. CDR3 coding DNA: TGCAGCGTGCGGACAGGGGCGGGTTCACCCCTCCACTTT. Supplemented by reference TRBV29-1 and TRBJ1-6, the full variable domain reads SAVISQKPSRDICQRGTSLTIQCQVDSQVTMMFWYRQQPGQSLTLIATANQGSEATYESGFVIDKFPISRPNLTFSTLTVSNMSPEDSSIYLCSVRTGAGSPLHFGNGTRLTVT.

This clonotype has at least ten counts. The chain couples TRBV20-1 to TRBJ1-6; D possibly corresponds to TRBD1 (5 bases). Trimming removed 3 bases at V and 8 bases at J, with 20 bases between. CDR3 length: 16 residues. Germline CDR1 DFQATT, CDR2 SNEGSKA (reference sequence). The CDR3 DNA reads TGCAGTGCTAGTCCGGCCGGGGGGGTTTTTTATTCACCCCTCCACTTT. Translating it yields CSASPAGGVFYSPLHF.

The chain carries TRBV7-2 and TRBJ1-1, with D maybe TRBD1 (5 bases). The germline V gene has CDR1 SGHTA and CDR2 FQGNSA. Trimming removed 4 bases from V and 0 bases from J, with 15 bases in between. The CDR3 sequence is 16 residues long. The CDR3 protein is CASSSRSRGMNTEAFF. The DNA of the CDR3 is TGTGCCAGCAGCTCCAGGTCCCGGGGGATGAACACTGAAGCTTTCTTT. The full variable domain, its missing parts supplied by reference TRBV7-2 and TRBJ1-1, is GAGVSQSPSNKVTEKGKDVELRCDPISGHTALYWYRQSLGQGLEFLIYFQGNSAPDKSGLPSDRFSAERTGGSVSTLTIQRTQQEDSAVYLCASSSRSRGMNTEAFFGQGTRLTVV.

This clonotype was recorded at least ten times. The chain links TRBV13 to TRBJ2-3; the D gene is possibly TRBD2 (6 bases). Germline CDR1 reads PRHDT; CDR2 reads FYEKMQ (reference sequence). The V end lost 5 bases, the J end lost 7 bases, and 16 bases lay between the germline ends. The CDR3 covers 14 residues. Here the CDR3 reads CASSPGLRTNTQYF. CDR3 nucleotide sequence: TGTGCCAGCAGCCCTGGACTGAGGACTAATACGCAGTATTTT.

The table lists this clonotype with many counts. The rearrangement links TRBV7-2 to TRBJ1-4, with a weak D call TRBD1 (6 bases). V was shortened by 5 bases and J by 5 bases, with 12 bases between the two germline ends. Germline CDR1 SGHTA, CDR2 FQGNSA. This CDR3 is 14 amino acids long. The CDR3 coding sequence is TGTGCCAGCAGCCGTAACGGGGGCAATGAAAAACTGTTTTTT. Amino acid sequence: CASSRNGGNEKLFF.

In this sample, this clonotype turned up many times. This rearrangement joins TRBV20-1 to TRBJ2-5, with 10 bases fitting TRBD1. From germline, CDR1 is DFQATT and CDR2 SNEGSKA (reference sequence). The V and J ends lost 7 bases and 5 bases, in that order; junction bases with no gene match: 4. The CDR3 consists of 12 residues. DNA for the CDR3: TGCAGTGTGGGACAGGGGACCGAGACCCAGTACTTC. It yields the protein CSVGQGTETQYF.

This clonotype occurred a few times. The J gene is TRBJ1-1, the V gene TRBV20-1; TRBD1 is a possible D gene (6 bases). The length of the CDR3 is 15 residues. Germline lookup yields CDR1 DFQATT and CDR2 SNEGSKA (reference sequence). V dropped 2 bases and J dropped 5 bases, with 18 bases sitting between them. CDR3 nucleotide sequence: TGCAGTGCTAGAATGTTTCAGGGGTTGGGAACTGAAGCTTTCTTT. Translating it yields CSARMFQGLGTEAFF.

Worth noting for this clonotype: One junction end does not reproduce the germline sequence, and a read error may be involved. In DNA form, the CDR3 reads TGTACCAGCAGTACCCGGGTCTCAAATTCGCCCCTCCACTTT. It codes for CTSSTRVSNSPLHF. This sequence joins TRBV27 and TRBJ1-6; D unresolved. Germline V lookup: CDR1 MNHEY, CDR2 SMNVEV (reference sequence). The CDR3 length is 14 residues.